This record looks at one TCR beta chain sequence and its context. Its cognate antigen is unknown. The sample belongs to a study of cytomegalovirus exposure and HLA in healthy donors. Study information: The 120 validation repertoires and the 666 first-cohort repertoires shared a platform, a later analysis reported. General study points: Researchers catalogued roughly 170 TCR beta chains as cytomegalovirus-associated. Rarity held for most TCR sequences, but there were some public TCRs that occurred in many donors.

CDR3 size: 15 residues. CDR1 SNHLY and CDR2 FYNNEI come from the germline V gene. The ends were cut back, 5 bases at V and 4 bases at J, with 17 bases in the middle. Method: immunoSEQ multiplex PCR; TCRdb's copy keeps in-frame clones and lacks some. This sample has 90,000 or so clones; roughly 85% occur once, and the top ten carry around 20%. The rearrangement links TRBV2 to TRBJ1-1; possibly TRBD1 for D (5 bases). This clonotype originated in a man aged 18 to 30 in good health and CMV-seropositive. The material sequenced was PBMCs. CDR3 nucleotides: TGTGCCAGCAGTCCCGGCGGTCCGGGGGGCACTGAAGCTTTCTTT. Translation: CASSPGGPGGTEAFF.